The 2 T cell receptor beta chains reported below all come from one sample, sequenced in a study of CD8 T cells in ankylosing spondylitis. Each CDR3 protein gets one entry after TCRdb re-called the 5' RACE reads with MiXCR. Of about 420,000 distinct CDR3 sequences listed, more than 20% were seen once; the top ten hold roughly 16%. Findings and caveats of the study: Within ankylosing spondylitis blood, a TCR beta motif made up of seven to nine highly homologous variants appeared to be characteristic.

Which antigens these TCRs recognize remains unknown. Sequencing was performed on blood, either unsorted or a sorted T cell fraction (not recorded which). These receptors came from a male donor with ankylosing spondylitis.

The V call is TRBV2, the J call TRBJ2-5; D not resolved. Trimming removed 7 bases at V and 2 bases at J, with 5 bases between. The CDR3 spans 11 residues. From germline, CDR1 is SNHLY and CDR2 FYNNEI. DNA for the CDR3: TGTGCCAGCATGGAGCAAGAGACCCAGTACTTC. This gives the protein CASMEQETQYF.

This clonotype showed up just a few times. The rearrangement links TRBV7-9 to TRBJ1-1, with D possibly matching TRBD1 (6 bases). V was trimmed by 5 bases and J by 4 bases, leaving 14 bases between them. The CDR3 covers 14 residues. Germline loops: CDR1 SEHNR, CDR2 FQNEAQ (reference sequence). CDR3 protein: CASSRGPWTTEAFF. CDR3 nucleotide sequence: TGTGCCAGCAGCCGGGGGCCCTGGACCACTGAAGCTTTCTTT.